The rows below give T cell receptor beta chains drawn from one sample of a study of identical twins. Via MiXCR, TCRdb re-called the 5' RACE reads, giving one row per CDR3 protein. Of about 690,000 distinct CDR3 sequences detected, 5.5% to 6.5% appear once; the ten largest clones hold 1.5% to 2%. The specimen sequenced was naive T cells sorted from blood. The origin of the receptors is a man aged 18 to 30 in good health. CDR3s include the opening cysteine and the closing phenylalanine or tryptophan. D genes are given only for firm matches. Rows give clone size only sometimes, using once, few, many, or a class for an expanded clone.

>TRBV3-1|few|TRBD1|TRBJ2-1
CASSQYRGNEQFF
TGTGCCAGCAGCCAGTACAGGGGCAATGAGCAGTTCTTC
>TRBV2|few|TRBD2|TRBJ2-2
CASLPGGRDHTGELFF
TGTGCCAGCCTGCCGGGGGGGAGGGACCACACCGGGGAGCTGTTTTTT
>TRBV12-3/TRBV12-4|many|.|TRBJ2-1
CASSFGGSAYNEQFF
TGTGCCAGCAGTTTCGGAGGTTCGGCCTACAATGAGCAGTTCTTC
>TRBV7-2|few|.|TRBJ1-1
CASSPAGTHTEAFF
TGTGCCAGCAGCCCAGCCGGGACACACACTGAAGCTTTCTTT
>TRBV24-1|few|.|TRBJ2-5
CATSLNQETQYF
TGTGCCACCAGTTTAAACCAAGAGACCCAGTACTTC
>TRBV12-3/TRBV12-4|many|.|TRBJ1-2
CASSRTDYGYTF
TGTGCCAGCAGTCGGACGGACTATGGCTACACCTTC
>TRBV14|.|.|TRBJ2-7
CASSQVVTSIGEQYF
TGTGCCAGCAGCCAAGTTGTAACTAGCATCGGGGAGCAGTACTTC
>TRBV27|many|TRBD2|TRBJ2-5
CASSLTGGRLGETQYF
TGTGCCAGCAGTTTAACCGGCGGGAGATTGGGAGAGACCCAGTACTTC
>TRBV5-1|many|.|TRBJ2-3
CASSWRGAVNTDTQYF
TGCGCCAGCAGCTGGAGGGGAGCGGTGAACACAGATACGCAGTATTTT
>TRBV7-9|.|.|TRBJ2-2
CAASRRESITGELFF
TGTGCAGCCAGTCGGAGGGAGTCCATTACCGGGGAGCTGTTTTTT
>TRBV7-2|few|TRBD1|TRBJ2-2
CASSEQQGTGELFF
TGTGCCAGCAGCGAACAACAGGGGACCGGGGAGCTGTTTTTT
>TRBV6-2/TRBV6-3|.|.|TRBJ1-4
CATGTINEKLFF
TGTGCCACCGGAACGATAAATGAAAAACTGTTTTTT
>TRBV9|many|.|TRBJ2-1
CASSGRLGVNNEQFF
TGTGCCAGCAGCGGTAGGCTGGGGGTAAACAATGAGCAGTTCTTC
>TRBV11-2|few|.|TRBJ1-2
CASSLDRGNGGYTF
TGTGCCAGCAGCTTAGATCGGGGGAACGGTGGCTACACCTTC
>TRBV6-1|many|.|TRBJ1-1
CASSEARGTEAFF
TGTGCCAGCAGTGAAGCACGTGGCACTGAAGCTTTCTTT
>TRBV27|.|TRBD2|TRBJ2-7
CASALTSGSYEQYF
TGTGCCAGCGCCCTGACTAGCGGGAGCTACGAGCAGTACTTC
>TRBV12-3/TRBV12-4|many|.|TRBJ2-5
CASSPGGEETQYF
TGTGCCAGCAGTCCAGGAGGGGAAGAGACCCAGTACTTC
>TRBV20-1|many|TRBD1|TRBJ1-3
CSAPWDRANTIYF
TGCAGTGCTCCCTGGGACAGGGCAAACACCATATATTTT
>TRBV29-1|.|TRBD1|TRBJ2-5
CSVGGGMETQYF
TGCAGCGTTGGAGGGGGCATGGAGACCCAGTACTTC
>TRBV29-1|many|TRBD1|TRBJ2-2
CSVWTGSVNTGELFF
TGCAGCGTGTGGACAGGGTCTGTGAACACCGGGGAGCTGTTTTTT
>TRBV24-1|few|.|TRBJ2-1
CATGETRDEQFF
TGTGCCACCGGGGAAACTAGAGACGAGCAGTTCTTC
>TRBV4-2|few|.|TRBJ2-2
CASSPEGTEDTGELFF
TGTGCCAGCAGCCCAGAGGGGACGGAAGACACCGGGGAGCTGTTTTTT
>TRBV29-1|many|TRBD1|TRBJ2-1
CSVDTGGYNEQFF
TGCAGCGTTGATACAGGGGGATACAATGAGCAGTTCTTC
>TRBV5-1|many|.|TRBJ2-3
CASSLAFSAADTQYF
TGCGCCAGCAGCTTGGCCTTCAGCGCCGCAGATACGCAGTATTTT
>TRBV2|many|TRBD1|TRBJ2-7
CASGRDRNSYEQYF
TGTGCCAGCGGAAGGGACAGGAACTCCTACGAGCAGTACTTC
>TRBV29-1|many|.|TRBJ1-1
CSVERVGHEGEAFF
TGCAGCGTTGAAAGGGTCGGGCACGAAGGAGAAGCTTTCTTT
>TRBV6-5|many|TRBD2|TRBJ2-7
CASSSLAGGTYEQYF
TGTGCCAGCAGTTCCCTAGCGGGAGGGACCTACGAGCAGTACTTC
>TRBV6-2/TRBV6-3|many|.|TRBJ2-7
CASARGAPAAEEQYF
TGTGCCAGCGCGCGAGGGGCCCCAGCCGCTGAGGAGCAGTACTTC
>TRBV11-2|few|TRBD2|TRBJ2-1
CASSSDWTSGRANEQFF
TGTGCCAGCAGCTCCGACTGGACTAGCGGGAGGGCCAATGAGCAGTTCTTC
>TRBV25-1|few|.|TRBJ1-2
CASSESNSDGYTF
TGTGCCAGCAGTGAATCCAACAGTGATGGCTACACCTTC
>TRBV20-1|many|.|TRBJ2-1
CSASRSNEQFF
TGCAGTGCTTCGAGATCCAATGAGCAGTTCTTC
>TRBV20-1|few|.|TRBJ1-1
CSAYRLLEILVRGSNTEAFF
TGCAGTGCTTACCGCCTTTTAGAGATTTTGGTGAGAGGGTCGAACACTGAAGCTTTCTTT
>TRBV6-1|many|TRBD1|TRBJ2-7
CASTDRGGKYEQYF
TGTGCCAGCACCGACAGGGGCGGGAAATACGAGCAGTACTTC
>TRBV14|few|.|TRBJ2-1
CASSQVTSSYNEQFF
TGTGCCAGCAGCCAAGTGACTAGCTCCTACAATGAGCAGTTCTTC
>TRBV27|many|TRBD2|TRBJ2-1
CASSLFTLGLDILFF
TGTGCCAGCAGTTTATTTACACTTGGACTAGACATACTGTTCTTC
>TRBV28|many|TRBD1|TRBJ1-5
CASNTGVNQPQHF
TGTGCCAGCAACACAGGGGTAAATCAGCCCCAGCATTTT
>TRBV15|many|.|TRBJ2-1
CATSRDTVVRNEQFF
TGTGCCACCAGCAGAGATACAGTCGTACGGAATGAGCAGTTCTTC
>TRBV10-3|many|TRBD2|TRBJ2-1
CAISETVAGGYNEQFF
TGTGCCATCAGTGAAACCGTAGCGGGAGGATACAATGAGCAGTTCTTC
>TRBV4-1|few|.|TRBJ2-1
CASRIQVIIGSSYNEQFF
TGCGCCAGCAGGATACAGGTAATCATAGGGAGCTCCTACAATGAGCAGTTCTTC
>TRBV4-1|many|.|TRBJ2-2
CASSQELIGSITGELFF
TGCGCCAGCAGCCAAGAGTTAATCGGGAGCATCACCGGGGAGCTGTTTTTT
>TRBV7-2|many|TRBD2|TRBJ2-7
CASSEGLAETYEQYF
TGTGCCAGCAGCGAAGGCCTAGCGGAGACCTACGAGCAGTACTTC
>TRBV7-3|few|.|TRBJ2-6
CASSLVDGSREYGANVLTF
TGTGCCAGCAGCTTAGTGGACGGTTCCCGGGAATATGGGGCCAACGTCCTGACTTTC
>TRBV5-1|many|.|TRBJ2-7
CASSLRTYSSYEQYF
TGCGCCAGCAGCCTCAGGACTTATTCCTCCTACGAGCAGTACTTC
>TRBV7-4|.|.|TRBJ1-5
CASSSPIRARDQPQHF
.
>TRBV12-3/TRBV12-4|many|.|TRBJ1-4
CASSKGGTTNEKLFF
TGTGCCAGCAGTAAGGGTGGTACAACTAATGAAAAACTGTTTTTT
>TRBV16|many|TRBD1|TRBJ2-4
CASSQLSRQGPKNIQYF
TGTGCCAGCAGCCAATTATCCCGACAGGGCCCCAAAAACATTCAGTACTTC